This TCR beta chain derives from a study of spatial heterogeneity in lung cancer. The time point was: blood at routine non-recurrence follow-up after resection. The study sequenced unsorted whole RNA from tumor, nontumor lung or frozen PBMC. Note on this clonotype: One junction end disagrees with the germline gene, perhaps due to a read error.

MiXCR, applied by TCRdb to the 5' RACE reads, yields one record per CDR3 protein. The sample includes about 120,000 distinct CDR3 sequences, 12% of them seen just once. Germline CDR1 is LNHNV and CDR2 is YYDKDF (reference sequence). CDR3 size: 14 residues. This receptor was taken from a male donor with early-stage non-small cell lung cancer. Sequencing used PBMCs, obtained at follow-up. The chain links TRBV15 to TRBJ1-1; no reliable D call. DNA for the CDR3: TGTGCCACCAGCGGAGACACCGGCATAGAGGAAGCTTTCTTT. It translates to CATSGDTGIEEAFF.